What follows are 28 T cell receptor beta chains derived from one specimen sequenced in a study of Ad26.COV2.S vaccination and SARS-CoV-2 variants. Here immunoSEQ multiplex PCR was the method, and the copy in TCRdb shows in-frame clones only, minus some. The sample yields 350,000 to 400,000 clones, around nine tenths seen once. Treatment meaning: 15 to 20 received Ad26.COV2.S at low or high dose, single or two shots; 5 received placebo; per-sample allocation not given. Following the first vaccine or placebo injection, samples were taken on day 63. The sequences come from peripheral blood, collected in a trial of Ad26.COV2.S vaccine versus placebo. These receptors were collected from a person between 18 and 60 years old who received the Ad26.COV2.S COVID-19 vaccine or a placebo.

This rearrangement joins TRBV7-8 to TRBJ1-5, with 10 bases that match TRBD1. The junction had 10 bases not matched to a gene; V was cut back by 8 bases and J by 6 bases. The CDR3 runs 15 residues. Per the germline V gene, CDR1 is SGHVS and CDR2 is FQNEAQ. Here the CDR3 DNA reads TGTGCCAGCGGGGGGACAGGGGCTCTGGGTCAGCCCCAGCATTTT. Translation gives CASGGTGALGQPQHF.

The chain employs TRBV27 and TRBJ1-5, with no clear D. The CDR3 has 12 residues. Trimming pared 5 bases from V and 6 bases from J, leaving 8 bases between. The germline gives CDR1 MNHEY, CDR2 SMNVEV (reference sequence). CDR3 nucleotides: TGTGCCAGCAGTGGTGTGGGTCAGCCCCAGCATTTT. This translates into CASSGVGQPQHF.

The chain links TRBV19 to TRBJ2-7, with 8 positions matching TRBD1. The junction had 3 bases not matched to a gene; V was cut back by 8 bases and J by 3 bases. The CDR3 extends over 12 amino acids. In germline, CDR1 is LNHDA, CDR2 SQIVND (reference sequence). The CDR3 protein is CASGQGSYEQYF. The CDR3 DNA reads as TGTGCCAGTGGACAGGGCAGCTACGAGCAGTACTTC.

The rearrangement links TRBV4-2 to TRBJ2-1; 9 positions match TRBD2. Germline V gene lookup returns CDR1 LGHNA and CDR2 YNFKEQ. CDR3 length equals 15 residues. Unmatched junction bases numbered 10, after V lost 7 bases and J lost 6 bases. The CDR3 sequence is CASNQGLATTNEQFF. The CDR3, as DNA: TGTGCCAGCAACCAGGGACTAGCTACCACCAATGAGCAGTTCTTC.

The chain couples TRBV4-1 to TRBJ1-3; 7 bases line up with TRBD1. Looked up from germline, CDR1 is MGHRA and CDR2 is YSYEKL. Germline trimming cut 5 bases from V and 0 bases from J; bases unmatched to any gene: 7. The CDR3 spans 16 residues. CDR3 sequence (DNA): TGCGCCAGCAGCGCTCCGGGACAGACCTCTGGAAACACCATATATTTT. Its protein product is CASSAPGQTSGNTIYF.

The V gene is TRBV6-1, the J gene TRBJ1-1; no clear D gene. Trimming took 3 bases from V and 0 from J, leaving 11 bases between them. Germline V gene lookup returns CDR1 MNHNS and CDR2 SASEGT. The CDR3 has 15 residues. Here the CDR3 reads CASSEAVTMNTEAFF. DNA of the CDR3: TGTGCCAGCAGTGAGGCAGTGACCATGAACACTGAAGCTTTCTTT.

The gene calls are TRBV7-9 and TRBJ2-2; TRBD1 matches at 8 bases. V lost 7 bases to trimming and J lost 4 bases; unmatched junction nucleotides: 5. The CDR3 loop spans 14 amino acids. Germline V gives CDR1 SEHNR, CDR2 FQNEAQ (reference sequence). The CDR3 reads CASNQGALTGELFF. Here the CDR3 DNA reads TGTGCCAGCAACCAGGGGGCTCTCACCGGGGAGCTGTTTTTT.

For this clone: Other DNA sequences in this sample translate to the same CDR3. The CDR3 reads CASSQDGTSGYNEQFF. Here the CDR3 DNA reads TGTGCCAGCAGCCAAGATGGGACTAGCGGCTACAATGAGCAGTTCTTC. The chain links TRBV4-2 to TRBJ2-1; 11 nucleotides align to TRBD2. CDR1 LGHNA and CDR2 YNFKEQ come from the germline V gene. J lost 3 bases, V lost 0 bases, and 1 base had no gene match. The CDR3 is 16 amino acids.

V gene TRBV2 combines with J gene TRBJ1-5; D possibly corresponds to TRBD1 (5 bases). The CDR3 sequence is 14 residues long. Germline CDR1 and CDR2: SNHLY and FYNNEI. Trimming took off 3 bases at V and 0 bases at J, with 6 bases between the two ends. DNA of the CDR3: TGTGCCAGCAGTGACAGGGCTAGCAATCAGCCCCAGCATTTT. Translation gives CASSDRASNQPQHF. Based on the CDR3 plus reference TRBV2 and TRBJ1-5, the full variable domain is EPEVTQTPSHQVTQMGQEVILRCVPISNHLYFYWYRQILGQKVEFLVSFYNNEISEKSEIFDDQFSVERPDGSNFTLKIRSTKLEDSAMYFCASSDRASNQPQHFGDGTRLSIL.

This clone was detected a few times. The V and J genes are TRBV7-9 and TRBJ2-3, with TRBD2 matching 11 bases. V lost 5 bases, J lost 2 bases, and 6 bases stayed unmatched. The CDR3 sequence is 16 residues long. Germline V gives CDR1 SEHNR, CDR2 FQNEAQ (reference sequence). The DNA for the CDR3 is TGTGCCAGCAGCGCCGGGACTAGCGGACTCACAGATACGCAGTATTTT. It codes for CASSAGTSGLTDTQYF.

The V gene is TRBV4-3, the J gene TRBJ2-1, with 11 bases lining up with TRBD2. Germline loops: CDR1 LGHNA, CDR2 YSLEER. The length of the CDR3 is 16 residues. V dropped 0 bases and J dropped 6; count of bases not matched to a gene: 4. CDR3 loop: CASSQETSGNFNEQFF. Here the CDR3 DNA reads TGCGCCAGCAGCCAAGAGACTAGCGGGAATTTCAATGAGCAGTTCTTC.

On this clone itself: This specimen includes other DNA sequences encoding the same CDR3. The gene calls are TRBV6-5 and TRBJ2-1; D possibly corresponds to TRBD1 (7 bases). The CDR3 is made up of 14 amino acids. Germline CDR1 is MNHEY and CDR2 is SVGAGI. V lost 5 bases to trimming and J lost 1 base, with 9 bases between them. This CDR3 reads CASSPGGSYNEQFF. The CDR3 bases are TGTGCCAGCAGTCCAGGGGGGTCCTACAATGAGCAGTTCTTC.

The table lists this clone with a count of one. J is TRBJ1-2 and V is TRBV7-2; 8 bases agree with TRBD1. The CDR3 extends over 14 amino acids. After removal of 3 bases from V and 2 bases from J, the junction contained 2 bases not matched to a gene. Germline CDR1 and CDR2: SGHTA and FQGNSA. The CDR3, as DNA: TGTGCCAGCAGCTTGACAGGGGAAAACTATGGCTACACCTTC. Translated, it gives CASSLTGENYGYTF.

This clone was observed at least ten times. V usage is TRBV6-2 or TRBV6-3 and J usage is TRBJ2-7, with 11 nucleotides matching TRBD2. V was clipped by 2 bases and J by 6 bases; unmatched bases: 6. CDR1 MNHEY and CDR2 SVGEGT come from the germline V gene. This CDR3 comprises 15 residues. CDR3 in amino acids: CASSYQLAGVVEQYF. CDR3 coding DNA: TGTGCCAGCAGTTACCAACTAGCGGGAGTGGTCGAGCAGTACTTC.

This chain joins TRBV19 and TRBJ2-7; TRBD1 or TRBD2 may be the D gene (5 bases each). Per the germline V gene, CDR1 is LNHDA and CDR2 is SQIVND (reference sequence). Trimming shortened V by 4 bases and J by 2 bases, and 9 bases separated the two germline ends. CDR3 length: 13 residues. CDR3 sequence: CASSKRDAYEQYF. The CDR3 region has the DNA TGTGCCAGTAGTAAACGGGACGCCTACGAGCAGTACTTC.

This clone was seen at least ten times. The chain is built from TRBV7-2 and TRBJ1-4; possible D gene TRBD1, 5 bases. V dropped 5 bases and J dropped 5 bases, with 9 bases sitting between them. CDR1 SGHTA and CDR2 FQGNSA come from the germline V gene. This CDR3 spans 13 amino acids. In nucleotides, the CDR3 is TGTGCCAGCAGCGGGGGACCCAATGAAAAACTGTTTTTT. Translated, it gives CASSGGPNEKLFF. The full variable domain, rest sourced from reference TRBV7-2 and TRBJ1-4, is GAGVSQSPSNKVTEKGKDVELRCDPISGHTALYWYRQSLGQGLEFLIYFQGNSAPDKSGLPSDRFSAERTGGSVSTLTIQRTQQEDSAVYLCASSGGPNEKLFFGSGTQLSVL.

The V call is TRBV5-4, the J call TRBJ2-5; D assignment may be TRBD1 or TRBD2 (5 bases each). CDR3 size: 15 residues. Trimming cost V 4 bases and J 5 bases, with 18 bases left between them. The germline CDR1 and CDR2 sequences are SGHNT and YYREEE (reference sequence). The CDR3 is CASSRGSGVSETQYF. DNA for the CDR3: TGTGCCAGCAGCCGGGGCTCCGGGGTGAGTGAGACCCAGTACTTC.

The chain carries TRBV27 and TRBJ2-1; D not resolved. This CDR3 region has 14 residues. With 3 bases removed from V and 0 bases from J, the gap between germline ends came to 6 bases. Germline lookup yields CDR1 MNHEY and CDR2 SMNVEV (reference sequence). The CDR3 nucleotides read TGTGCCAGCAGTTTTGCCAGCTCCTACAATGAGCAGTTCTTC. Residues: CASSFASSYNEQFF.

The chain employs TRBV7-3 and TRBJ2-7, with 7 bases lining up with TRBD1. CDR3 length: 14 residues. The V gene's germline CDR1 is SGHTA and CDR2 FQGTGA. Unmatched junction bases numbered 10, after V lost 5 bases and J lost 6 bases. CDR3: CASSQGQPFAEQYF. The CDR3 region has the DNA TGTGCCAGCAGCCAGGGACAGCCCTTCGCCGAGCAGTACTTC.

CDR3 sequence: CASSYGGSNTIYF. DNA for the CDR3: TGTGCCAGCAGTTACGGTGGGTCAAACACCATATATTTT. This sequence joins TRBV6-2 or TRBV6-3 and TRBJ1-3, with D unresolved. V gave up 2 bases and J gave up 6 bases, with 8 bases separating them. The CDR3 sequence is 13 residues long. Germline CDR1 MNHEY, CDR2 SVGEGT.

The chain uses TRBV21-1 and TRBJ1-5; TRBD1, the table's D call, lacks a check against the DNA. TRBV21-1 represents a pseudogene. CDR3 length equals 17 residues. The CDR3 reads CASSNRSGTGGHQPQHF. CDR3 nucleotide sequence: TGTGCCAGCAGCAATCGGTCCGGGACAGGGGGTCATCAGCCCCAGCATTTT.

Here the CDR3 reads CASSLAGGTSTDTQYF. The CDR3 DNA follows: TGCGCCAGCAGCTTGGCGGGCGGAACTAGCACAGATACGCAGTATTTT. The chain is built from TRBV5-1 and TRBJ2-3, with D unclear. Per germline, CDR1 SGHRS and CDR2 YFSETQ. V lost 0 bases and J 0 bases, leaving 11 bases between the germline ends. This CDR3 is 16 amino acids long. The variable domain in full, completed from reference TRBV5-1 and TRBJ2-3, reads KAGVTQTPRYLIKTRGQQVTLSCSPISGHRSVSWYQQTPGQGLQFLFEYFSETQRNKGNFPGRFSGRQFSNSRSEMNVSTLELGDSALYLCASSLAGGTSTDTQYFGPGTRLTVL.

Only a few counts were recorded for this clone. The chain employs TRBV10-1 and TRBJ2-7; 12 positions agree with TRBD1. V trimming: 6 bases; J trimming: 7 bases; junction bases outside the gene matches: 7. Germline V lookup: CDR1 WNHNN, CDR2 SYGVQD (reference sequence). This CDR3 has 14 amino acids. CDR3 loop: CASRNGTGGWEQYF. The CDR3 DNA reads as TGCGCCAGCAGAAACGGGACAGGGGGCTGGGAGCAGTACTTC.

V and J are TRBV19 and TRBJ2-7; D tentatively fits TRBD1 or TRBD2 (5 bases each). In germline, CDR1 is LNHDA, CDR2 SQIVND (reference sequence). The CDR3 runs to 12 residues. Between the trimmed V and J ends, which lost 9 bases and 0 bases, there was a span of 9 bases. The CDR3 DNA reads TGTGCCAGCCGGGACGACTCCTACGAGCAGTACTTC. It is translated as CASRDDSYEQYF.

Regarding this clone: The identical CDR3 is also encoded by other nucleotide sequences in the sample. J is TRBJ1-5 and V is TRBV6-1; a possible D gene is TRBD1 (5 bases). V dropped 1 base and J dropped 2 bases, with 6 bases sitting between them. This CDR3 has 14 amino acids. The germline CDR1 and CDR2 sequences are MNHNS and SASEGT. The CDR3 nucleotides are TGTGCCAGCAGTGAAGGAGGGGGCAATCAGCCCCAGCATTTT. Protein sequence: CASSEGGGNQPQHF.

The count of this clone is one. V and J are TRBV5-5 and TRBJ2-5, with 7 bases lining up with TRBD2. The CDR3 totals 16 residues. The germline gives CDR1 SGHKS, CDR2 YYEKEE (reference sequence). Trimming took 0 bases from V and 2 from J; bases not matched to a gene: 7. The CDR3 DNA sequence: TGTGCCAGCAGCTTGGGCCCCCAGCGGGGACAAGAGACCCAGTACTTC. Its protein product is CASSLGPQRGQETQYF.

The V and J genes are TRBV10-2 and TRBJ2-2; D not certain. This CDR3 comprises 14 residues. Germline-derived CDR1 and CDR2 are WSHSY and SAAADI. Trimming left V 8 bases short and J 3 bases short, with 13 bases between. The CDR3 DNA is TGCGCCAGCCGCGACCCTTGGGACACCGGGGAGCTGTTTTTT. Translated: CASRDPWDTGELFF.

V and J are TRBV7-9 and TRBJ1-4; possibly TRBD1 for D (6 bases). V shed 1 base and J shed 0 bases, with 9 bases lying between them. The CDR3 sequence is 16 residues long. Germline V lookup: CDR1 SEHNR, CDR2 FQNEAQ (reference sequence). The CDR3 sequence: CASSLGGGTTNEKLFF. The CDR3 DNA is TGTGCCAGCAGCTTAGGAGGGGGGACAACTAATGAAAAACTGTTTTTT.